One T cell receptor beta chain is described in this entry. Its antigen is not known. These data come from a study of T-cell memory formation after mild COVID-19. As for the study in general: Largely, the TCR clusters proved donor specific. Regarding the study as a whole: The pre-infection memory compartment contained some responding clones, suggesting cross-reactive memory joined. While clones contracting from day 15 to 85 were balanced between CD4 and CD8, later expanders leaned CD4+.

TCRdb used MiXCR to reprocess the 5' RACE reads, holding one entry per CDR3 protein. The profile shows some 270,000 distinct CDR3 sequences, 15% of them singletons. Trimming removed 4 bases at V and 0 bases at J, with 12 bases between. The V gene's germline CDR1 is SGHTA and CDR2 FQGNSA. The CDR3 runs 15 residues. What was sequenced was PBMCs or a T cell subset sorted from them (not recorded which). The source is an adult woman who had mild COVID-19 (a few samples of this study predate the infection). Cell type and time point are not known. The chain links TRBV7-2 to TRBJ1-1; no definite D call. In DNA form, the CDR3 reads TGTGCCAGCAGCTCCCTTGGATCTATGAACACTGAAGCTTTCTTT. It is translated as CASSSLGSMNTEAFF.